Listed below are T cell receptor beta chains from one sample, sequenced in a study of control samples from healthy donors and cancer patients. Sequencing was performed with immunoSEQ multiplex PCR; in TCRdb, only in-frame clones are kept and a portion is missing. The data hold some 250,000 clones, with about four fifths observed a single time. Material for sequencing was PBMCs. Receptor source: a woman aged 60 to 75 with lung cancer. Both conserved end residues are part of each CDR3. D genes are given only for firm matches. The size of a clone is reported for some rows only, either as once, few or many, or as a class for expanded clones.

V	length	size	D	J	CDR3	DNA
TRBV4-2	16	NA	NA	TRBJ1-4	CASSQDFGGGREKLFF	TGTGCCAGCAGCCAAGATTTCGGGGGCGGACGCGAAAAACTGTTTTTT
TRBV27	15	NA	TRBD1	TRBJ1-2	CASSVLPGTVYGYTF	TGTGCCAGCAGTGTACTACCGGGGACAGTCTATGGCTACACCTTC
TRBV5-1	14	NA	TRBD1	TRBJ2-5	CASSWGQGQETQYF	TGCGCCAGCAGCTGGGGACAGGGCCAAGAGACCCAGTACTTC
TRBV24-1	16	NA	TRBD2	TRBJ2-4	CATSDASGGAKNIQYF	TGTGCCACCAGTGATGCTAGCGGGGGAGCCAAAAACATTCAGTACTTC
TRBV29-1	13	NA	NA	TRBJ2-1	CSVDTRVDNEQFF	TGCAGCGTTGATACGCGGGTCGACAATGAGCAGTTCTTC
TRBV28	16	NA	NA	TRBJ1-3	CASSLGSSGRGNTIYF	TGTGCCAGCAGTTTAGGGTCGAGCGGTCGTGGAAACACCATATATTTT
TRBV6-5	13	NA	TRBD1	TRBJ1-2	CASTNRGPYGYTF	TGTGCCAGCACGAACAGGGGTCCTTATGGCTACACCTTC
TRBV24-1	18	NA	NA	TRBJ2-1	CAKPPLGLVSTAYNEQFF	TGTGCCAAACCGCCCCTAGGGTTAGTGTCAACCGCGTACAATGAGCAGTTCTTC
TRBV30	14	NA	TRBD2	TRBJ2-1	CAWSATSGFNEQFF	TGTGCCTGGAGTGCCACTAGCGGGTTCAATGAGCAGTTCTTC
TRBV6-5	13	once	NA	TRBJ1-5	CASRPTENQPQHF	TGTGCCAGCAGACCTACAGAGAATCAGCCCCAGCATTTT
TRBV18	12	NA	NA	TRBJ1-5	CASSRGGQPQHF	TGTGCCAGCTCAAGGGGGGGTCAGCCCCAGCATTTT
TRBV4-1	17	NA	TRBD1	TRBJ1-1	CASSPRPQGKWNTEAFF	TGCGCCAGCAGCCCCCGGCCACAGGGGAAATGGAACACTGAAGCTTTCTTT
TRBV24-1	15	NA	TRBD2	TRBJ2-7	CATSDGRAGVTEQYF	TGTGCCACCAGTGATGGGAGAGCGGGAGTCACCGAGCAGTACTTC
TRBV3-1/TRBV3-2	16	NA	NA	TRBJ1-3	CASTPEGSLSGNTIYF	TGTGCCAGCACCCCGGAGGGTTCCCTCTCTGGAAACACCATATATTTT
TRBV5-1	17	NA	NA	TRBJ1-4	CASSLGQALATNEKLFF	TGCGCCAGCAGCTTGGGACAGGCCTTAGCAACTAATGAAAAACTGTTTTTT
TRBV7-9	15	once	TRBD1	TRBJ2-2	CASSSGTGTTGELFF	TGTGCCAGCAGCTCTGGGACAGGGACCACCGGGGAGCTGTTTTTT